Listed below are T cell receptor beta chains from one sample, sequenced in a study of blood T cells in healthy people across ages. TCRdb itself ran the 5' RACE reads through MiXCR, one entry per CDR3 protein. This sample yields 900,000 to 950,000 distinct CDR3 sequences, of which roughly 29% are seen a single time; roughly 10% belongs to the top ten. The same data also went into a second study, on T cells of mothers and their children.

Material for sequencing was blood. The receptors originated from a woman between 40 and 55 years old in good health. Each CDR3 is given with its conserved first and last residue. A D gene is named only where the DNA matches it firmly. Expanded clones get a size class; other rows say once, few or many, or leave the size out.

.	many	TRBV7-6	TRBJ2-7	TGTGCCAGCAGCCCCCAGGGCTTCATGGCCAACGAGCAGTACTTC	CASSPQGFMANEQYF
.	many	TRBV20-1	TRBJ2-7	TGCAGTGCTGTAAGCCGTGGGTCCTACGAGCAGTACTTC	CSAVSRGSYEQYF
.	few	TRBV7-9	TRBJ1-1	TGTGCCAGCAGCTTACAGGGGCTGGACACTGAAGCTTTCTTT	CASSLQGLDTEAFF
.	many	TRBV4-3	TRBJ2-7	TGCGCCAGCAGCCAAGACGTCGTGGGACTGGGCTACGAGCAGTACTTC	CASSQDVVGLGYEQYF
TRBD2	few	TRBV5-1	TRBJ2-1	TGCGCCAGCAGCCCGACTAGCGGGGTATCATCCAATGAGCAGTTCTTC	CASSPTSGVSSNEQFF
.	few	TRBV20-1	TRBJ1-1	TGCAGTGCTAGACTCTTCGTGCGCAGGGTGAACACTGAAGCTTTCTTT	CSARLFVRRVNTEAFF
TRBD2	many	TRBV29-1	TRBJ2-5	TGCAGCGTTCCCCCGGCTAGCGGGGGTCAAGAGACCCAGTACTTC	CSVPPASGGQETQYF
TRBD1	.	TRBV15	TRBJ1-4	TGTGCCACCAGCAGGGGACAGTTTAATGAAAAACTGTTTTTT	CATSRGQFNEKLFF
.	.	TRBV6-6	TRBJ1-1	TGTGCCAGCCCTCGGGCCACTGAAGCTTTCTTT	CASPRATEAFF
TRBD1	many	TRBV20-1	TRBJ2-3	TGCAGTGCTGGGACAGGCACAGATACGCAGTATTTT	CSAGTGTDTQYF
.	few	TRBV4-1	TRBJ1-3	TGCGCCAGCAGCCAAGGGGACGGCCTGAGCTCTGGAAACACCATATATTTT	CASSQGDGLSSGNTIYF
.	.	TRBV7-6	TRBJ1-2	TGTGCCGGCAGCCCAACCGGGACGGGATATGGCTACACCTTC	CAGSPTGTGYGYTF
TRBD1	.	TRBV15	TRBJ1-1	TGTGCCACCAGCAGCGTTGACCCGGGACAGGGCCCTGAAGCTTTCTTT	CATSSVDPGQGPEAFF
.	.	TRBV28	TRBJ1-2	TGTGCCAGCAGTTTGAACAGGGTTCTCGGGTATGGCTACACCTTC	CASSLNRVLGYGYTF
TRBD1	once	TRBV27	TRBJ2-2	TGTGCCAGCCAAGCAGGAGGACAGGGGGCCCCCAACACCGGGGAGCTGTTTTTT	CASQAGGQGAPNTGELFF
.	.	TRBV28	TRBJ1-4	TGTGCCAGCAGACCCTCCGACGACCGGCTGTTTTTT	CASRPSDDRLFF
.	.	TRBV12-3/TRBV12-4	TRBJ1-1	TGTGCCAGCAGTACCTATTCAGAAGCTTTCTTT	CASSTYSEAFF
.	few	TRBV6-1	TRBJ1-4	TGTGCCAGCAGTGGATGGGGAAAACTGTTTTTT	CASSGWGKLFF
.	few	TRBV20-1	TRBJ2-7	TGCAGTGCTAACGAGTGGGTCCACGAGCAGTACTTC	CSANEWVHEQYF
.	.	TRBV9	TRBJ1-3	TGTGCCAGCAGCGGAGGGGGAGTCTCTGGAAACACCATATATTTT	CASSGGGVSGNTIYF
TRBD1	.	TRBV5-5	TRBJ1-1	TGTGCCAGCAGCTTGGAGGGGGCCTTTACTGAAGCTTTCTTT	CASSLEGAFTEAFF
.	.	TRBV12-5	TRBJ1-1	TGTGCTAGTGGTAAGGGGGGGAACACTGAAGCTTTCTTT	CASGKGGNTEAFF
.	.	TRBV7-2	TRBJ1-2	TGTGCCAGCAGCTTAGGAAGGATGTTGAGGGGCAACTATGGCTACACCTTC	CASSLGRMLRGNYGYTF
.	.	TRBV4-1	TRBJ2-1	TGCGCCAGCAGCCACGGATTGGGCGATGAGCAGTTCTTC	CASSHGLGDEQFF
.	many	TRBV27	TRBJ1-1	TGTGCCAGCAAGGGGATTGGAGGGGAAGCTTTCTTT	CASKGIGGEAFF
TRBD1	.	TRBV5-1	TRBJ2-1	TGCGCCAGCAAACCCGGGACAGACCAGAATGAGCAGTTCTTC	CASKPGTDQNEQFF
.	.	TRBV10-3	TRBJ2-5	TGTGCCATCAGTGAGTCGAGTCCGGAGACCCAGTACTTC	CAISESSPETQYF
.	few	TRBV9	TRBJ1-1	TGTCGACCAGGGCTGAACACTGAAGCTTTCTTT	CRPGLNTEAFF
.	few	TRBV6-6	TRBJ2-1	TGTGCCAGCAGTTACTTCGCGGAGGGCAATGAGCAGTTCTTC	CASSYFAEGNEQFF
TRBD1	few	TRBV9	TRBJ1-2	TGTGCCAGCACTCCCGGGACAGGGGATCCAAATGGCTACACCTTC	CASTPGTGDPNGYTF
.	.	TRBV5-1	TRBJ2-3	TGCGCCAGCAGCCCGCCCACTACAGATACGCAGTATTTT	CASSPPTTDTQYF
.	many	TRBV28	TRBJ2-7	TGTGCCAGCATCCCCGGCAGCACCTACGAGCAGTACTTC	CASIPGSTYEQYF
.	few	TRBV28	TRBJ2-3	TGTGCCAGCATAGAAAGGCCCACAGATACGCAGTATTTT	CASIERPTDTQYF
.	few	TRBV29-1	TRBJ2-1	TGCAGCGTCACCGACAATGAGCAGTTCTTC	CSVTDNEQFF
.	.	TRBV27	TRBJ1-1	TGTGCCAGCAGTTTATCGCGGGGGGCGCTGGGCACTGAAGCTTTCTTT	CASSLSRGALGTEAFF
.	.	TRBV3-1	TRBJ2-5	TGTGCCAGCAGCCAAGGTCGGAAGGAGACCCAGTACTTC	CASSQGRKETQYF
.	.	TRBV7-9	TRBJ2-7	TGTGCCAGCAGCTTTGCAGAGCCGTACGAGCAGTACTTC	CASSFAEPYEQYF
.	.	TRBV5-1	TRBJ1-6	TGCGCCAGCAGCCCTCTGGAGGCGGGGAGTTATTCACCCCTCCACTTT	CASSPLEAGSYSPLHF
.	once	TRBV5-1	TRBJ2-1	TGCGCCTCGCGTGTCGACTCCTACAATGAGCAGTTCTTC	CASRVDSYNEQFF
.	many	TRBV10-2	TRBJ2-1	TGCGCCACTTCACAGGGACCCAATGAGCAGTTCTTC	CATSQGPNEQFF
.	many	TRBV5-5	TRBJ1-5	TGTGCCAGCAGCTTGTTGGAGGGTATGAACAATCAGCCCCAGCATTTT	CASSLLEGMNNQPQHF
.	.	TRBV10-3	TRBJ1-5	TGTGCCATCAGTGATATTGGTCAGCCCCAGCATTTT	CAISDIGQPQHF
.	.	TRBV27	TRBJ1-2	TGTGCCAGCAGTTTAAGGGGGGGGGGCTATGGCTACACCTTC	CASSLRGGGYGYTF
.	many	TRBV5-1	TRBJ2-5	TGCGCCAGCAGCGGTCAAGGGGAGACCCAGTACTTC	CASSGQGETQYF
TRBD2	many	TRBV5-4	TRBJ2-3	TGTGCCAGCAGCTGGGGACTAGCGGTCTTCACAGATACGCAGTATTTT	CASSWGLAVFTDTQYF